The 9 T cell receptor beta chains in this list originate from one sample, sequenced in a study of cytomegalovirus exposure and HLA in healthy donors. The study ran its PCR with 60 Vbeta and 13 Jbeta primers. Profiling relied on immunoSEQ multiplex PCR, and the TCRdb table lists in-frame clones only, not all of them. The sample includes 150,000 to 200,000 clones, around 80% of them seen just once. Sequencing input: PBMCs. Receptors were obtained from a man aged 45-65 years in good health and CMV-seropositive.

This clone has only one observation. V and J are TRBV19 and TRBJ2-3; 7 positions agree with TRBD2. With V trimmed by 5 bases and J by 5 bases, 10 bases remained unmatched. This CDR3 has 15 residues. CDR1 is LNHDA, CDR2 SQIVND, per germline (reference sequence). The CDR3 loop reads CASSGRDYRGDTQYF. As DNA, the CDR3 is TGTGCCAGTAGTGGCCGGGACTACCGCGGAGATACGCAGTATTTT.

This chain uses TRBV29-1 with TRBJ2-2, with D perhaps TRBD1 (5 bases). The CDR3 spans 15 residues. The germline gives CDR1 SQVTM, CDR2 ANQGSEA. Between the trimmed V and J ends, which lost 1 base and 3 bases, there was a span of 12 bases. The CDR3 nucleotides read TGCAGCGTTGAAGTGGGGCCGACCTACACCGGGGAGCTGTTTTTT. Translated: CSVEVGPTYTGELFF.

CDR3 residues: CASSLYRGVNEKLFF. Here the CDR3 DNA reads TGCGCCAGCAGCCTTTACAGGGGAGTAAATGAAAAACTGTTTTTT. This chain connects TRBV4-1 to TRBJ1-4, with TRBD1 identical over 7 bases. CDR1 and CDR2 from the germline V gene are MGHRA and YSYEKL. V dropped 4 bases and J dropped 5; count of bases not matched to a gene: 7. The CDR3 length is 15 residues.

The V call is TRBV11-3, the J call TRBJ2-2; D is perhaps TRBD1 (6 bases). V gave up 7 bases and J gave up 4 bases, with 19 bases separating them. The CDR3 loop spans 16 amino acids. The germline CDR1 and CDR2 sequences are SGHNT and YENEEA. CDR3 sequence reads: CASNQPGQGSTGELFF. CDR3 nucleotides: TGTGCCAGCAACCAACCGGGACAAGGTTCCACCGGGGAGCTGTTTTTT.

V is TRBV7-2 and J is TRBJ2-3; possibly TRBD1 for D (6 bases). Germline CDR1 reads SGHTA; CDR2 reads FQGNSA. Trimming stripped 0 bases from V and 8 bases from J, with 21 bases between. The CDR3 runs 17 residues. The CDR3 coding sequence is TGTGCCAGCAGCTTAGCCCTCTGGGGGCCCCGGGGTGTTACGCAGTATTTT. It yields the protein CASSLALWGPRGVTQYF.

This chain joins TRBV7-9 and TRBJ2-1, with TRBD2 matching over 9 bases. V lost 5 bases, J lost 1 base, and 9 bases stayed unmatched. CDR3 length: 17 amino acids. CDR1 is SEHNR, CDR2 FQNEAQ, per germline (reference sequence). The CDR3: CASSITRTSESYNEQFF. CDR3 nucleotide sequence: TGTGCCAGCAGCATAACTCGGACTAGCGAATCCTACAATGAGCAGTTCTTC.

This rearrangement joins TRBV19 to TRBJ2-1; TRBD2 might be the D (5 bases). Trimming removed 4 bases at V and 7 bases at J, with 8 bases between. CDR3 length equals 12 residues. Germline CDR1 and CDR2: LNHDA and SQIVND (reference sequence). CDR3 sequence reads: CASSKSGNEQFF. The CDR3 DNA follows: TGTGCCAGTAGTAAATCGGGGAATGAGCAGTTCTTC.

This clone was counted a few times. The chain links TRBV10-1 to TRBJ2-5; 7 bases fit TRBD1. The CDR3 contains 15 residues. Germline CDR1 and CDR2: WNHNN and SYGVQD (reference sequence). Trimming took 4 bases from V and 4 from J; bases not matched to a gene: 9. The CDR3, as DNA: TGCGCCAGCAGTGTGGGGCTAGGGGGCTCAGAGACCCAGTACTTC. Residues: CASSVGLGGSETQYF.

The J gene is TRBJ2-2, the V gene TRBV5-1; a possible D gene is TRBD2 (6 bases). V lost 4 bases, J lost 1 base, and 14 bases lay in between. Germline CDR1 SGHRS, CDR2 YFSETQ. This CDR3 comprises 16 residues. The CDR3 region is CASSPFGGLNTGELFF. The CDR3 DNA reads as TGCGCCAGCAGCCCCTTCGGGGGTTTGAACACCGGGGAGCTGTTTTTT.